The rows below give T cell receptor beta chains drawn from one sample of a study of blood T cell repertoires in COVID-19. The table came from immunoSEQ multiplex PCR; TCRdb's copy has only in-frame clones and leaves some out. Among fewer than 200,000 clones, roughly 82% were seen once, and the ten largest hold about 8.4%. Sequencing was performed on peripheral blood. These receptors all come from a woman aged 70 to 79 with acute or convalescent COVID-19. Both conserved end residues are part of each CDR3. D genes are given only for firm matches. Clone size is not always given. Where it is, it says once, few, many or a class for expanded clones.

>TRBJ2-1|NA|NA|TRBV5-1
CASSSAGSSYNEQFF
TGCGCCAGCAGCTCGGCGGGTAGCTCCTACAATGAGCAGTTCTTC
>TRBJ1-2|NA|NA|TRBV19
CASSTPGLNYGYTF
TGTGCCAGTAGCACCCCGGGACTGAACTATGGCTACACCTTC
>TRBJ1-5|NA|few|TRBV7-2
CASSANGGAGQPQHF
TGTGCCAGCAGCGCAAATGGCGGGGCGGGACAGCCCCAGCATTTT
>TRBJ2-2|TRBD1|NA|TRBV5-1
CASSTRDRSGTGELFF
TGCGCCAGCAGCACACGGGACAGGAGCGGGACCGGGGAGCTGTTTTTT
>TRBJ1-3|NA|NA|TRBV19
CASTMDTNSGNTIYF
TGTGCCAGTACCATGGACACGAACTCTGGAAACACCATATATTTT
>TRBJ2-6|NA|once|TRBV24-1
CATSERQAGANVLTF
TGTGCCACCAGTGAGCGCCAGGCTGGGGCCAACGTCCTGACTTTC
>TRBJ2-5|TRBD1|once|TRBV9
CASSPRRQGAQETQYF
TGTGCCAGCTCCCCTCGGAGACAGGGGGCCCAAGAGACCCAGTACTTC
>TRBJ2-2|NA|once|TRBV5-1
CASSFGPTAPNTGELFF
TGCGCCAGCAGCTTTGGACCGACAGCACCGAACACCGGGGAGCTGTTTTTT
>TRBJ2-2|TRBD2|NA|TRBV4-1
CASSQDALAGTSTGELFF
TGCGCCAGCAGCCAAGATGCCCTAGCGGGGACTAGCACCGGGGAGCTGTTTTTT
>TRBJ2-3|TRBD2|NA|TRBV6-2/TRBV6-3
CASSLIAGPRGDTQYF
TGTGCCAGCAGTCTAATAGCGGGGCCGAGAGGGGATACGCAGTATTTT
>TRBJ1-1|NA|few|TRBV21-1
CASSKETEDTEAFF
TGTGCCAGCAGCAAAGAGACGGAGGACACTGAAGCTTTCTTT
>TRBJ1-1|NA|few|TRBV4-3
CASSPGVEYTEAFF
TGCGCCAGCAGCCCCGGGGTGGAGTACACTGAAGCTTTCTTT
>TRBJ1-1|TRBD1|few|TRBV5-6
CASSFRTGGITNTEAFF
TGTGCCAGCAGCTTCCGGACAGGGGGCATTACGAACACTGAAGCTTTCTTT
>TRBJ2-5|NA|NA|TRBV28
CASSLFLQGGLETQYF
TGTGCCAGCAGTTTATTCCTACAGGGGGGGCTAGAGACCCAGTACTTC